This T cell receptor beta chain stems from a study of blood T cell repertoires in COVID-19 (dated by TCRdb to 2019 to 2021). Background for the entire study: Samples from collaborators originated in the United States, Italy and Spain and spanned both the acute and convalescent phases of COVID-19. The prospective study material was composed of cDNA or gDNA derived from T cells, B-cell-depleted T cells, or PBMCs. The dataset comprised deeply sampled blood TCRbeta repertoires from subjects exposed to, actively infected with, or recovered from COVID-19. The repertoires were released in a freely available public database meant as a resource for research on the immune response to SARS-CoV-2. Samples were obtained from the ongoing ImmuneRACE study (first 160 participants) and from about 1,300 subjects provided by 6 global collaborators. Nearly every sample came with metadata listing a de-identified subject ID, COVID-19 status, age in years and sex. Where available, HLA class I and class II types were obtained from metadata supplied by the sample provider rather than from assay-based typing.

At one collaborating source in Seattle, patients were enrolled during active infection and were followed longitudinally through the course of disease. Each collaborating institution followed its own protocols to collect whole blood in K2EDTA tubes. For TCRbeta analysis, collaborators shipped samples as frozen whole blood, isolated PBMCs, or DNA extracted from either of those sample types. About this clone: Its antigen is still unknown. Base qualities are missing; no much larger clone stands one base away.

Study-level results and caveats: How much clinical and demographic metadata was included differed by source and by participant, and the metadata was provided uncurated.

The immunoSEQ Assay, a bias-controlled multiplex PCR, was used to amplify TCRbeta CDR3 regions from genomic DNA. From the authors' description of their analysis: Nucleated cell counts per sample were estimated from amplification of reference gene primers within the assay. Sequence reads were collapsed and filtered to measure the absolute abundance of every unique TCRbeta CDR3 rearrangement. For each sample, productive Simpson clonality was calculated as the square root of Simpson's diversity index across productive rearrangements. As stored in TCRdb, this immuneACCESS dataset retains in-frame rearrangements with V and J assigned. A fraction of the clones does not appear; measured against another copy, unresolved V genes explain less than half of the discrepancy, and the remainder lacks a known reason. V and J calls and clone size follow that table, whereas D and trimming were derived from the DNA. For this sample there are 410,000 or so clones; around nine tenths appear just once. The ten largest clones take up less than 2% of the sample.

Looking up the germline V gene yields CDR1 MNHEY and CDR2 SVGEGT. V is reduced by 5 bases and J by 2 bases, leaving a spacing of 13 bases between them. The CDR3 runs 15 residues from the cysteine to the phenylalanine. Here the CDR3 DNA is all that survives: 45 bases in frame from base 1. The sequence links TRBV6-2 or TRBV6-3 to TRBJ2-1; TRBD2 could be the D gene, as 6 bases match. Sequencing was done on a sample of peripheral blood. The receptor comes from a woman aged 40 to 49 with COVID-19, enrolled during active disease. The sequenced DNA: TGTGCCAGCAGTGGGCTAGCGCCGACCTACAATGAGCAGTTCTTC. It encodes CASSGLAPTYNEQFF.